The source of this TCR beta chain is a study of T cells in Graves' hyperthyroidism and ophthalmopathy. Researchers amplified the TCR beta CDR3 regions from RNA transcripts. The HTBI set primed first-round TCR CDR3 RT-PCR. TCRdb recomputed calls from the multiplex PCR reads with MiXCR, one row per CDR3 protein. The data contain around 620,000 distinct CDR3 sequences, 15% to 20% of them singletons. Germline CDR1 and CDR2: DFQATT and SNEGSKA (reference sequence). After removal of 0 bases from V and 3 bases from J, the junction contained 7 bases not matched to a gene. The CDR3 spans 15 residues. This clonotype was sampled from a woman younger than 45 with Graves' hyperthyroidism. The chain couples TRBV20-1 to TRBJ1-2; 7 bases are shared with TRBD1. Sequencing used blood. CDR3 in DNA: TGCAGTGCTAGAGATCAGGGGGTTGTGTACTATGGCTACACCTTC. It is translated as CSARDQGVVYYGYTF.